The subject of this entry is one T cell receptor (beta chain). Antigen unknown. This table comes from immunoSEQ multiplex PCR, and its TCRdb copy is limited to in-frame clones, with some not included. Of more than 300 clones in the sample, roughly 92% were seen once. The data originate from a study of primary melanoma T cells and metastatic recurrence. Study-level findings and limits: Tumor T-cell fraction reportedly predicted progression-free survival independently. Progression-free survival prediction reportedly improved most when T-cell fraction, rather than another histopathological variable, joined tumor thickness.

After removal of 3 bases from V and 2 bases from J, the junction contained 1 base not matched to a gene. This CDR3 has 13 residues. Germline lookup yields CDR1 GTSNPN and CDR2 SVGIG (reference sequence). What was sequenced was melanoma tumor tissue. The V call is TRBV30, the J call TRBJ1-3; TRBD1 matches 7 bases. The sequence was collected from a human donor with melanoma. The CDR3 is CAWRTGAGNTIYF. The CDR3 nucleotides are TGTGCCTGGAGAACAGGGGCTGGAAACACCATATATTTT. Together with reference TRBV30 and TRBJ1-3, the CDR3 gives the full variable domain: SQTIHQWPATLVQPVGSPLSLECTVEGTSNPNLYWYRQAAGRGLQLLFYSVGIGQISSEVPQNLSASRPQDRQFILSSKKLLLSDSGFYLCAWRTGAGNTIYFGEGSWLTVV.